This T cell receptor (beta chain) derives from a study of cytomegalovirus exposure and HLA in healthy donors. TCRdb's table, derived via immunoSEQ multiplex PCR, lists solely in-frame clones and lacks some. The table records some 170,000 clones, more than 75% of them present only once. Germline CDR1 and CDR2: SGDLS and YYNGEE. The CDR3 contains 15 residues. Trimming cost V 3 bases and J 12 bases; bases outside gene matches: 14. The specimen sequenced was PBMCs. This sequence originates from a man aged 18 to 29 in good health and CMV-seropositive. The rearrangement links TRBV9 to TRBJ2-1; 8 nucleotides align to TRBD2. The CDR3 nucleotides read TGTGCCAGCAGCGCGAGCGGGAGCCCCCCAAGTGGGCAGTTCTTC. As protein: CASSASGSPPSGQFF.